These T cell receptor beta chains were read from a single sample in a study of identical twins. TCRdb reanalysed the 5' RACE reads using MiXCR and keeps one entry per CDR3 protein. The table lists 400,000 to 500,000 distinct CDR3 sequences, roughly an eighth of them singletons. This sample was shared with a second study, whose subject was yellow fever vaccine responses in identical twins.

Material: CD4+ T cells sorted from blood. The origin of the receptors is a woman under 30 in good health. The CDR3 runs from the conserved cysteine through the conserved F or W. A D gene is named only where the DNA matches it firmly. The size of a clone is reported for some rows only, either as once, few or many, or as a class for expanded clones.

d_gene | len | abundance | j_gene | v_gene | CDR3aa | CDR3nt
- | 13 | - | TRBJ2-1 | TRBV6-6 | CASTVLADNEQFF | TGTGCCAGCACGGTACTGGCGGACAATGAGCAGTTCTTC
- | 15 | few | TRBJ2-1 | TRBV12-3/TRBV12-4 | CASRSRSPNNNEQFF | TGTGCCAGCAGGTCACGGTCACCCAACAACAATGAGCAGTTCTTC
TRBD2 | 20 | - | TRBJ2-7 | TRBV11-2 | CASSFSFGGRRLAVSYEQYF | TGTGCCAGCAGCTTCTCCTTCGGGGGGCGCAGACTAGCGGTTTCCTACGAGCAGTACTTC
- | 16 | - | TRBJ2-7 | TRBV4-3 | CASSQGVAALSYEQYF | TGCGCCAGCAGCCAAGGGGTAGCGGCGCTCTCCTACGAGCAGTACTTC
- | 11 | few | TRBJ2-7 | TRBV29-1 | CSSRQGNEQYF | TGCAGCTCTCGCCAGGGGAACGAGCAGTACTTC
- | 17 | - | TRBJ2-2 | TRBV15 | CATSRAKGSANTGELFF | TGTGCCACCAGCAGAGCTAAGGGGTCCGCGAACACCGGGGAGCTGTTTTTT
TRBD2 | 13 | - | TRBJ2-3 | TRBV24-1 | CATSDGLVNTQYF | TGTGCCACCAGTGATGGACTAGTGAATACGCAGTATTTT
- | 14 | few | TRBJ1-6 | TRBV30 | CASNLGAYNSPLHF | TGTGCCTCCAATCTGGGGGCTTATAATTCACCCCTCCACTTT
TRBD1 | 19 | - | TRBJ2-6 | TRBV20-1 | CSAGSTTGKILSGANVLTF | TGCAGTGCCGGCAGCACGACAGGGAAGATTCTCTCTGGGGCCAACGTCCTGACTTTC
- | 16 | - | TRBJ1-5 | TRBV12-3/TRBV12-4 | CASSLGVLGANQPQHF | TGTGCTAGCAGTCTAGGGGTTTTGGGTGCCAATCAGCCCCAGCATTTT
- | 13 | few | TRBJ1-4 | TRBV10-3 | CAINVGINEKLFF | TGTGCCATCAATGTAGGGATCAATGAAAAACTGTTTTTT
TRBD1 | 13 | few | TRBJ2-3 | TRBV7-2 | CASSRTGSDTQYF | TGTGCCAGCAGCCGGACAGGGTCAGATACGCAGTATTTT
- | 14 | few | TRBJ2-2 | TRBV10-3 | CAISDRGLTGELFF | TGTGCCATCAGTGATCGGGGGTTGACCGGGGAGCTGTTTTTT
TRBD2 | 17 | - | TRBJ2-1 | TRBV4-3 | CASSQELTSGRVNEQFF | TGCGCCAGCAGCCAAGAATTGACTAGCGGGAGGGTGAATGAGCAGTTCTTC
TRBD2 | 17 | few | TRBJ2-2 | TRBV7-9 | CASSSAGLARNTGELFF | TGTGCCAGCAGCTCCGCTGGACTAGCGCGGAACACCGGGGAGCTGTTTTTT
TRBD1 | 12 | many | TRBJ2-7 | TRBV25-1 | CASAQGLYEQYF | TGTGCCAGCGCACAGGGGCTCTACGAGCAGTACTTC
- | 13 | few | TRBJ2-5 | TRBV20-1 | CSADGPTEGTQYF | TGCAGTGCCGATGGGCCGACCGAAGGGACCCAGTACTTC
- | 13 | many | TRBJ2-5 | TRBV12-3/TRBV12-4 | CASSSVAGETQYF | TGTGCCAGCAGTTCCGTAGCCGGTGAGACCCAGTACTTC
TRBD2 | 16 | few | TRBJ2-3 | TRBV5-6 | CASSLLGLATTDTQYF | TGTGCCAGCAGCTTATTGGGACTAGCGACGACAGATACGCAGTATTTT
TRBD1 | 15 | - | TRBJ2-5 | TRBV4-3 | CASSQVGRGQETQYF | TGCGCCAGCAGCCAAGTCGGCAGGGGGCAAGAGACCCAGTACTTC
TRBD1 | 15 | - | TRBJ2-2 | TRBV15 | CATSRQGANTGELFF | TGTGCCACCAGCAGACAGGGGGCGAACACCGGGGAGCTGTTTTTT
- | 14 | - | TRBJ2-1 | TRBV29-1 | CSVRPRRLEGEQFF | TGCAGCGTCCGACCTAGACGACTAGAGGGTGAGCAGTTCTTC
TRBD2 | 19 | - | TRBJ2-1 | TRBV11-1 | CASSLGSGIISSSYNEQFF | TGTGCCAGCAGCTTAGGTAGCGGGATAATATCGAGCTCCTACAATGAGCAGTTCTTC